The following is a T cell receptor beta chain sequence with its context. V lost 0 bases to trimming and J lost 3 bases, with 15 bases between them. In germline, CDR1 is LNHNV, CDR2 YYDKDF (reference sequence). This CDR3 region has 16 residues. The data originate from a study of cytomegalovirus exposure and HLA in healthy donors. PCR employed 60 Vbeta and 13 Jbeta primers. Clones were read by immunoSEQ multiplex PCR, and TCRdb kept only the in-frame ones, dropping some. The repertoire holds 70,000 to 90,000 clones, roughly 73% seen once, with 2% to 2.5% in the top ten. The V and J genes are TRBV15 and TRBJ2-7; possible D gene TRBD2, 5 bases. Sequencing input: PBMCs. The TCR comes from a middle-aged man in good health and CMV-seronegative. Here the CDR3 DNA reads TGTGCCACCAGCAGAGATCCCCGGGGTATCCTCTACGAGCAGTACTTC. Its protein product is CATSRDPRGILYEQYF.